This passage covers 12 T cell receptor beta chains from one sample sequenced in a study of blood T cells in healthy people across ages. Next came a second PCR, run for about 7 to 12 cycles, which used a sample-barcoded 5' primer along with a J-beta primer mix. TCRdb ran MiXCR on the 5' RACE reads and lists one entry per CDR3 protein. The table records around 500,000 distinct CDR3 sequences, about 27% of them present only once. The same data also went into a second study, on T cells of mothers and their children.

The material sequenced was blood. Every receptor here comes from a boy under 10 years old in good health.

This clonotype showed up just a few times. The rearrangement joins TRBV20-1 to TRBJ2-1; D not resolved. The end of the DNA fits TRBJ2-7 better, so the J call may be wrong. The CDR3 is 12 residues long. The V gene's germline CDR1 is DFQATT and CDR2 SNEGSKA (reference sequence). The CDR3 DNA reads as TGCAGTGCTAGAGATATCGGTTACGAGCAGTACTTC. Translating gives CSARDIGYEQYF.

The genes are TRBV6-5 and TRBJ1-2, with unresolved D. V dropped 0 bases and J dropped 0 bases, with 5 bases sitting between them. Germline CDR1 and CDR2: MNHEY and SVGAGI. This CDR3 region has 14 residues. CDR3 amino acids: CASSYSPPNYGYTF. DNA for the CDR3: TGTGCCAGCAGTTACTCGCCACCTAACTATGGCTACACCTTC.

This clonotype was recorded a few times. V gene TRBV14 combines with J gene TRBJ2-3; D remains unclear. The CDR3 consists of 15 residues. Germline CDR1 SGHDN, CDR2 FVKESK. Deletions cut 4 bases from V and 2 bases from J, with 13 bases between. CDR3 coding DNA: TGTGCCAGCAGCCCGCCTTGGGGTAACACAGATACGCAGTATTTT. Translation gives CASSPPWGNTDTQYF.

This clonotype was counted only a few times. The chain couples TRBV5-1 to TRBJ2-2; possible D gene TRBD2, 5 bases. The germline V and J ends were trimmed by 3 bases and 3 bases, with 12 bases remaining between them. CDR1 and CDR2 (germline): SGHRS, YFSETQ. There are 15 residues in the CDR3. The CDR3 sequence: CASSWLREDTGELFF. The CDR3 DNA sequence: TGCGCCAGCAGCTGGCTCCGGGAAGACACCGGGGAGCTGTTTTTT.

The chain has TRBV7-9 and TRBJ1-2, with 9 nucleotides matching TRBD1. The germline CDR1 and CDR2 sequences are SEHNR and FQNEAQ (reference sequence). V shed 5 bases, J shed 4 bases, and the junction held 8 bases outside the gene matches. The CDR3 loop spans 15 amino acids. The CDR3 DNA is TGTGCCAGCAGCCGCGGGGACAGGGAGGGCTATGGCTACACCTTC. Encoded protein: CASSRGDREGYGYTF. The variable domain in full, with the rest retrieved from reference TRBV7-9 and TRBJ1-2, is DTGVSQNPRHKITKRGQNVTFRCDPISEHNRLYWYRQTLGQGPEFLTYFQNEAQLEKSRLLSDRFSAERPKGSFSTLEIQRTEQGDSAMYLCASSRGDREGYGYTFGSGTRLTVV.

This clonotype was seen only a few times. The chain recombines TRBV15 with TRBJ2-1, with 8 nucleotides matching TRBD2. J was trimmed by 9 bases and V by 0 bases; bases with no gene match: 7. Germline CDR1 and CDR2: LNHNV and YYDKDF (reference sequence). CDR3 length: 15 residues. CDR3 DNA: TGTGCCACCAGCAGAGATGGCGGGGGGCCTGCTGAGCAGTTCTTC. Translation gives CATSRDGGGPAEQFF.

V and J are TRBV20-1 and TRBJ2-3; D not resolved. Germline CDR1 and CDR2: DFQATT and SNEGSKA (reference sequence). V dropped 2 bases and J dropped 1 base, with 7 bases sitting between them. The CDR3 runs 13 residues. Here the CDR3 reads CSARIAGTDTQYF. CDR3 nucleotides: TGCAGTGCTAGAATCGCGGGCACAGATACGCAGTATTTT.

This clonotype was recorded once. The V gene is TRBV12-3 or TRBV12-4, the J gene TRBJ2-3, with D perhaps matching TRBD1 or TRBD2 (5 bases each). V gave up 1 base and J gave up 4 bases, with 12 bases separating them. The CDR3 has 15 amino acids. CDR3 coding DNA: TGTGCCAGCAGTTTAGTTGACCGGGGCCCAGATACGCAGTATTTT. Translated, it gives CASSLVDRGPDTQYF.

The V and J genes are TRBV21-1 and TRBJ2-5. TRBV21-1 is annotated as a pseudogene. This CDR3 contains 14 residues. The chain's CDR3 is CASSKADCQETQYF. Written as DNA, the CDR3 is TGTGCCAGCAGCAAAGCCGACTGCCAAGAGACCCAGTACTTC.

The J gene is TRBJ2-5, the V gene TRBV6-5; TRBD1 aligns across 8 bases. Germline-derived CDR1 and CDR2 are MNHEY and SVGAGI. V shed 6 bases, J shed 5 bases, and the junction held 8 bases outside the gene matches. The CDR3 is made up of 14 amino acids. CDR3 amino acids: CASRGTGYSETQYF. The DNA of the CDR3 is TGTGCCAGCAGGGGGACAGGATATTCGGAGACCCAGTACTTC.

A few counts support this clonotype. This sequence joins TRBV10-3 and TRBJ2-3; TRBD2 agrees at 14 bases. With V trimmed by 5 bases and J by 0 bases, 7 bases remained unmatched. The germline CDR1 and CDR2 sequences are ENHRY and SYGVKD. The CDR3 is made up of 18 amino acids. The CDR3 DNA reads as TGTGCCATCAGTTCGACTAGCGGGGGGGGCCCCAGCACAGATACGCAGTATTTT. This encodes CAISSTSGGGPSTDTQYF.

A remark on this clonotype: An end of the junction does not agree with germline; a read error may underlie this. CDR3 region: CACSYQAGGITDTQYF. CDR3 in DNA: TGTGCCTGCAGTTACCAAGCGGGGGGGATCACAGATACGCAGTATTTT. V gene TRBV6-6 combines with J gene TRBJ2-3; 10 bases fit TRBD2. Germline loops: CDR1 MNHNY, CDR2 SVGAGI (reference sequence). The CDR3 consists of 16 residues.